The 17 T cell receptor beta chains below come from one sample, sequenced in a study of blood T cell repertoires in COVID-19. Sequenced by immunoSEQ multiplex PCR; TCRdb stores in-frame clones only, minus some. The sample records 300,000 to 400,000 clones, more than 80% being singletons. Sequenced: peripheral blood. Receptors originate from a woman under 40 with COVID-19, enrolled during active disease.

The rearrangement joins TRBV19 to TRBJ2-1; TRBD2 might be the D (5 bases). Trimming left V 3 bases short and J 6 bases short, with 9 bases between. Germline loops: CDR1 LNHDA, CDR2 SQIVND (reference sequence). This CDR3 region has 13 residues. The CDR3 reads CASSIGIFNEQFF. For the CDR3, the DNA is TGTGCCAGTAGTATCGGGATATTCAATGAGCAGTTCTTC.

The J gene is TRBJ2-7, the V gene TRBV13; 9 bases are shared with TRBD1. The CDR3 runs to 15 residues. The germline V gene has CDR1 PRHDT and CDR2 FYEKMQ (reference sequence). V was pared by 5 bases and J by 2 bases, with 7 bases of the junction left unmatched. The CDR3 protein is CASSVRTGAAYEQYF. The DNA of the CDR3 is TGTGCCAGCAGCGTAAGGACAGGGGCTGCCTACGAGCAGTACTTC.

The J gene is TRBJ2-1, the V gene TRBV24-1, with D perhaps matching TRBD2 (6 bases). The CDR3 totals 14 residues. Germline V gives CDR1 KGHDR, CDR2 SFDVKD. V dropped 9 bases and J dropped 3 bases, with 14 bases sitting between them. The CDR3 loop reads CATSSWEDYNEQFF. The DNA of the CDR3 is TGTGCCACCTCATCGTGGGAGGACTACAATGAGCAGTTCTTC.

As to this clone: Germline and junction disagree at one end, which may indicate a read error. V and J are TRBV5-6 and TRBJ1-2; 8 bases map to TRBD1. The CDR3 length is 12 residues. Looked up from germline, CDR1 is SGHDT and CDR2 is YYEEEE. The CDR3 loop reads CASSLGSGGLSF. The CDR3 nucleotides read TGTGCCAGCAGCTTGGGGTCAGGGGGCTTGTCCTTC.

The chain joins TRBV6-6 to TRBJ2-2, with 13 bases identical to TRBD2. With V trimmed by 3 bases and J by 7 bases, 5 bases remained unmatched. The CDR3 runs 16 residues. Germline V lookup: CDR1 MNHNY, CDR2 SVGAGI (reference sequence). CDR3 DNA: TGTGCCAGCAGTTATGGGACTAGCGGGATTCGCGGGGAGCTGTTTTTT. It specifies CASSYGTSGIRGELFF.

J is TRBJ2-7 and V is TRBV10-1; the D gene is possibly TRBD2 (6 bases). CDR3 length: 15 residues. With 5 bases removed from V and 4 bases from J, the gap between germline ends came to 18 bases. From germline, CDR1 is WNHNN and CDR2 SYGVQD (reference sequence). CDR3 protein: CASSQPGLPTYEQYV. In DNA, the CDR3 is TGCGCCAGCAGTCAACCGGGACTGCCCACTTACGAGCAGTACGTC.

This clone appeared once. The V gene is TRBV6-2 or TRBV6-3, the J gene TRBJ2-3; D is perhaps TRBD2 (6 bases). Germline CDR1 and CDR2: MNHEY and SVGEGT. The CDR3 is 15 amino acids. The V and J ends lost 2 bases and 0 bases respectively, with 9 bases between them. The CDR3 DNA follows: TGTGCCAGCAGTTACGGTGGGACTAGCACAGATACGCAGTATTTT. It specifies CASSYGGTSTDTQYF.

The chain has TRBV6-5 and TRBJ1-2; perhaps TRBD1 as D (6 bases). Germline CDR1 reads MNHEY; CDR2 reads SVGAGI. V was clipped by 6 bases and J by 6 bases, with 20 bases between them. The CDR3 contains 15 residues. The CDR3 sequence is CASSRRGGGPHGYTF. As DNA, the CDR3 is TGTGCCAGCAGCCGTCGCGGCGGGGGGCCCCATGGCTACACCTTC.

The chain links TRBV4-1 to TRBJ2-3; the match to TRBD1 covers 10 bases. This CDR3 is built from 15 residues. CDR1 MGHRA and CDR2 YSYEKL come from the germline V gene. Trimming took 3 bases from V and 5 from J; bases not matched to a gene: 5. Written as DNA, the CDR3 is TGCGCCAGCAGCCAGGGACAGGGGTCTAGAGATACGCAGTATTTT. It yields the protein CASSQGQGSRDTQYF.

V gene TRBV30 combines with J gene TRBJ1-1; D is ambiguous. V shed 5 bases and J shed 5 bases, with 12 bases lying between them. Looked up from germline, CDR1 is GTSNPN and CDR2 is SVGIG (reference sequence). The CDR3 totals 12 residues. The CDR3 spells CAWGPRGTEAFF. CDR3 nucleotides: TGTGCCTGGGGACCCCGGGGAACTGAAGCTTTCTTT.

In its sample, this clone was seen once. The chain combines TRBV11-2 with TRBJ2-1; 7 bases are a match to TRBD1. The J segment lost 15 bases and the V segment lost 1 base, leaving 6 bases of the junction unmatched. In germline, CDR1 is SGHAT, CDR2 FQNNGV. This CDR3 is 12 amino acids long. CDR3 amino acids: CASSLGDRDAFF. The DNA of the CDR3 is TGTGCCAGCAGCTTAGGAGACAGGGATGCGTTCTTC.

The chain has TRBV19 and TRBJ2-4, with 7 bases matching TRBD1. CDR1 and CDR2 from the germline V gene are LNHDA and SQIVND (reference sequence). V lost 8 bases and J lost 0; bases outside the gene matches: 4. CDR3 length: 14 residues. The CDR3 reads CASGTALAKNIQYF. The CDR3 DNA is TGTGCCAGTGGGACAGCGCTAGCCAAAAACATTCAGTACTTC. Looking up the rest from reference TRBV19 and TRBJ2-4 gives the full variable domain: DGGITQSPKYLFRKEGQNVTLSCEQNLNHDAMYWYRQDPGQGLRLIYYSQIVNDFQKGDIAEGYSVSREKKESFPLTVTSAQKNPTAFYLCASGTALAKNIQYFGAGTRLSVL.

Here the CDR3 reads CASSLVPGLNYGYTF. DNA for the CDR3: TGTGCCAGTAGTCTCGTCCCGGGATTGAACTATGGCTACACCTTC. V gene TRBV19 combines with J gene TRBJ1-2, with no clear D. This CDR3 has 15 amino acids. Germline V CDR1 and CDR2: LNHDA, SQIVND (reference sequence). Trimming pared 5 bases from V and 2 bases from J, leaving 15 bases between.

CDR3 region: CASSLAGVTGELFF. As DNA, the CDR3 is TGTGCCAGCAGTTTAGCAGGGGTAACCGGGGAGCTGTTTTTT. The chain couples TRBV28 to TRBJ2-2, with a weak D call TRBD1 (6 bases). The length of the CDR3 is 14 residues. The germline V gene encodes CDR1 MDHEN and CDR2 SYDVKM. V gave up 2 bases and J gave up 5 bases, with 9 bases separating them. Combining the CDR3 with reference TRBV28 and TRBJ2-2 gives the whole variable domain DVKVTQSSRYLVKRTGEKVFLECVQDMDHENMFWYRQDPGLGLRLIYFSYDVKMKEKGDIPEGYSVSREKKERFSLILESASTNQTSMYLCASSLAGVTGELFFGEGSRLTVL.

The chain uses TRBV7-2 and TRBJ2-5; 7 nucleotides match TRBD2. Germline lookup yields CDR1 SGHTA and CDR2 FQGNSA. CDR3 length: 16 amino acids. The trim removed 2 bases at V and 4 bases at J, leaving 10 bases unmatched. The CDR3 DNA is TGTGCCAGCAGCTTAAGCCTAGCGGTGGTTCCAGAGACCCAGTACTTC. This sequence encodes CASSLSLAVVPETQYF.

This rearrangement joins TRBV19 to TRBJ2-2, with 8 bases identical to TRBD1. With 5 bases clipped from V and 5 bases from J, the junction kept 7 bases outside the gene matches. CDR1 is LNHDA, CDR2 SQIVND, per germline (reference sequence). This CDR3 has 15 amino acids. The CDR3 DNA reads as TGTGCCAGTAGTGGGTCGGGACAGGCAACCGGGGAGCTGTTTTTT. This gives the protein CASSGSGQATGELFF.

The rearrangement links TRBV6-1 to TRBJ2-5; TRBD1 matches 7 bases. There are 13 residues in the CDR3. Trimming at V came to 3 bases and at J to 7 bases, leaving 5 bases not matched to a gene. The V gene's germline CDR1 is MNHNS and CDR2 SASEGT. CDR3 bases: TGTGCCAGCAGTGACAGGGGGTATGGGACCCAGTACTTC. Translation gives CASSDRGYGTQYF.